This T cell receptor beta chain was found in a study of blood T cell repertoires in COVID-19. The study recruited people aged roughly 18 to 95 years across about two dozen US areas. Clinical history reported by participants formed the basis on which cohorts were assigned. V was pared by 0 bases and J by 2 bases, with 8 bases between. The germline V gene encodes CDR1 SGHVS and CDR2 FNYEAQ. CDR3 length: 16 amino acids. Data came from immunoSEQ multiplex PCR; TCRdb stores just in-frame clones and leaves some out. The sample gives about 220,000 clones, roughly 90% of which show up once; under 4% is in the top ten.

The sequence was collected from a woman aged 40 to 49 with acute COVID-19. This chain uses TRBV7-6 with TRBJ2-6, with D possibly matching TRBD2 (6 bases). Source material: PBMCs or T cells enriched from blood (not recorded which). The chain's CDR3 is CASSLAPGAGANVLTF. The CDR3 DNA sequence: TGTGCCAGCAGCTTAGCCCCGGGGGCTGGGGCCAACGTCCTGACTTTC.